Listed below are T cell receptor beta chains from one sample, sequenced in a study of T cell responses to AZD1222 COVID-19 vaccine. Assay: immunoSEQ multiplex PCR; the TCRdb copy retains only in-frame clones and omits some. The sample lists 99,000 or so clones; approximately 87% were seen once. The sequencing used peripheral blood, collected on day 0 of AZD1222 vaccination. All receptors derive from an adult in good health. The CDR3 runs from the conserved cysteine through the conserved F or W. The D gene is left open where the match is weak. The size entry is marked missing in some rows and otherwise reads once, few, many or a size class.

d_gene	abundance	len	v_gene	j_gene	CDR3nt	CDR3aa
TRBD2	once	14	TRBV7-8	TRBJ2-5	TGTGCCAGCAGCTTACAAGCGGGGTACGAGACCCAGTACTTC	CASSLQAGYETQYF
TRBD2	.	16	TRBV19	TRBJ2-7	TGTGCCAGTAGTGCCCGGGCCCAGCGGGGTAGCTACGAGCAGTACTTC	CASSARAQRGSYEQYF
TRBD2	.	17	TRBV6-1	TRBJ2-2	TGTGCCAGCAGTGAAGCGTATTCTAGCGGACACACCGGGGAGCTGTTTTTT	CASSEAYSSGHTGELFF
TRBD1	.	15	TRBV6-5	TRBJ2-7	TGTGCCAGCAGTTCCCGGACAGGGGGATCCTACGAGCAGTACTTC	CASSSRTGGSYEQYF
.	.	15	TRBV2	TRBJ2-3	TGTGCCAGCAGTGATTGGGACACGAGCACAGATACGCAGTATTTT	CASSDWDTSTDTQYF
TRBD2	.	17	TRBV4-1	TRBJ2-2	TGCGCCAGCAGCCAGGGGGCAGCGGGAGGAAACACCGGGGAGCTGTTTTTT	CASSQGAAGGNTGELFF
TRBD1	few	17	TRBV18	TRBJ1-1	TGTGCCAGCTCACCACCTGGTTCAGGGGGGACGAACACTGAAGCTTTCTTT	CASSPPGSGGTNTEAFF
.	.	16	TRBV11-3	TRBJ2-1	TGTGCCAGCAGCCCGAAGGCGGGGTTGAGGTACAATGAGCAGTTCTTC	CASSPKAGLRYNEQFF
.	.	13	TRBV19	TRBJ1-2	TGTGCCAGTAACCCAGAAGGAGCCTATGGCTACACCTTC	CASNPEGAYGYTF
TRBD2	.	14	TRBV6-4	TRBJ2-3	TGTGCCACGTCTCCGGGACTAAGCACAGATACGCAGTATTTT	CATSPGLSTDTQYF
TRBD2	.	16	TRBV7-2	TRBJ2-3	TGTGCCAGCAGCTTACAAGCGGGAGGCGGCACAGATACGCAGTATTTT	CASSLQAGGGTDTQYF
.	.	19	TRBV19	TRBJ2-6	TGTGCCAGTAGTATGTCTAACGCCGCGCGGACGTCTGGGGCCAACGTCCTGACTTTC	CASSMSNAARTSGANVLTF
.	.	11	TRBV5-6	TRBJ1-2	TGTGCCAGCCGGGGGTCGTATGGCTACACCTTC	CASRGSYGYTF
.	once	15	TRBV7-9	TRBJ2-3	TGTGCCAGCAGCTTAGCTGCAGCTAGCACAGATACGCAGTATTTT	CASSLAAASTDTQYF
TRBD1	.	14	TRBV6-5	TRBJ1-5	TGTGCCAGCAGGCCAGGGGGGGGCAATCAGCCCCAGCATTTT	CASRPGGGNQPQHF
.	.	16	TRBV24-1	TRBJ2-7	TGTGCCACCAGTGATTTGCACCGGGCTAGCTCCTACGAGCAGTACTTC	CATSDLHRASSYEQYF
TRBD1	.	16	TRBV9	TRBJ1-2	TGTGCCAGCAGCGGAATTGGGACAGGGGGCATCTATGGCTACACCTTC	CASSGIGTGGIYGYTF
.	.	14	TRBV3-1/TRBV3-2	TRBJ1-2	TGTGCCAGCAGCCGTGGGACGGTAGGGTATGGCTACACCTTC	CASSRGTVGYGYTF
.	.	13	TRBV19	TRBJ1-2	TGTGCCAGTAGTATAGGATCGGGGTATGGCTACACCTTC	CASSIGSGYGYTF
TRBD1	.	17	TRBV5-6	TRBJ1-5	TGTGCCAGCAGCTTGTCCGACAGGGGTGATGCCAATCAGCCCCAGCATTTT	CASSLSDRGDANQPQHF
.	.	13	TRBV29-1	TRBJ2-7	TGCAGCGTTAAGCAGGGGGGATCCTACGAGCAGTACTTC	CSVKQGGSYEQYF
.	once	12	TRBV28	TRBJ2-7	TGTGCCAGCAGTCCGTTAACCTACGAGCAGTACTTC	CASSPLTYEQYF
.	.	15	TRBV6-2/TRBV6-3	TRBJ1-2	TGTGCCAGCAGTCTACGGTGGCAGCGGATTGCGGGCTACACCTTC	CASSLRWQRIAGYTF
.	.	16	TRBV6-1	TRBJ1-5	TGTGCCAGCAGAGAACGACGGGTGGTGGACCGTCAGCCCCAGCATTTT	CASRERRVVDRQPQHF
TRBD1	.	14	TRBV7-9	TRBJ2-7	TGTGCCAGCAGCACGGGACAGGGGGAATACGAGCAGTACTTC	CASSTGQGEYEQYF
TRBD2	once	18	TRBV7-9	TRBJ2-2	TGTGCCAGCAGTCCGCGGAGGTTAGCGGGGGACTACACCGGGGAGCTGTTTTTT	CASSPRRLAGDYTGELFF